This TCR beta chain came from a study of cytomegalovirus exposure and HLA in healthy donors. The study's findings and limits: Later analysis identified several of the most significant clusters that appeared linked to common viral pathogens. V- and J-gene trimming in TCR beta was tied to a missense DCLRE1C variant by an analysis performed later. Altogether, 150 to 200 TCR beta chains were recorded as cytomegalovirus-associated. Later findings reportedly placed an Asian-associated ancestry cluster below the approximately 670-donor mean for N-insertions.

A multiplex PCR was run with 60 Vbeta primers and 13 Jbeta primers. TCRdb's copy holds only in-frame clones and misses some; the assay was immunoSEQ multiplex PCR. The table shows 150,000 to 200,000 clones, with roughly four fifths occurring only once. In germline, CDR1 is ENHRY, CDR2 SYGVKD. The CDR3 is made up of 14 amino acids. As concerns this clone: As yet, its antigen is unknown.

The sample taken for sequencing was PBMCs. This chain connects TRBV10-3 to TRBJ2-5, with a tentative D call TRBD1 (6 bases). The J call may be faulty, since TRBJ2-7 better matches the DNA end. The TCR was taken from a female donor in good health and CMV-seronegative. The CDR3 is CAISLSERQDEQYF. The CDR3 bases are TGTGCCATCAGTCTTTCCGAGAGACAGGACGAGCAGTACTTC.